The 26 T cell receptor beta chains given below trace back to one sample, sequenced in a study of blood T cell repertoires in COVID-19. Assay used: immunoSEQ multiplex PCR; TCRdb lists only in-frame clones, some missing. The sample comprises hundreds of thousands of clones, less than 90% of which are singletons, and less than 15% rests with the top ten. The specimen was peripheral blood. Receptors originate from a woman aged 65 to 85 with COVID-19, enrolled during active disease.

The chain couples TRBV5-8 to TRBJ1-1; D possibly corresponds to TRBD1 (6 bases). The CDR3 covers 12 residues. The germline V gene has CDR1 SGHTS and CDR2 YDEGEE. V was shortened by 4 bases and J by 5 bases, with 9 bases between the two germline ends. CDR3 coding DNA: TGTGCCAGCAGCCACAGGGCTACTGAAGCTTTCTTT. Translating it yields CASSHRATEAFF.

This rearrangement joins TRBV5-4 to TRBJ2-5; 8 positions match TRBD1. From germline, CDR1 is SGHNT and CDR2 YYREEE (reference sequence). This CDR3 is 16 amino acids long. After removal of 3 bases from V and 1 base from J, the junction contained 8 bases not matched to a gene. The DNA of the CDR3 is TGTGCCAGCAGCTCCCGGACAGGGACACTCCAAGAGACCCAGTACTTC. Translating it yields CASSSRTGTLQETQYF.

This chain joins TRBV7-3 and TRBJ2-2; possibly TRBD2 for D (6 bases). Germline CDR1 reads SGHTA; CDR2 reads FQGTGA. V lost 5 bases, J lost 5 bases, and 9 bases lay in between. The CDR3 has 13 residues. CDR3 DNA: TGTGCCAGCAGCACCGGGGGAACCGGGGAGCTGTTTTTT. Protein: CASSTGGTGELFF.

The genes are TRBV6-6 and TRBJ1-1; TRBD1 is a possible D gene (6 bases). CDR1 and CDR2 (germline): MNHNY, SVGAGI (reference sequence). CDR3 length equals 12 residues. The V end was cut by 4 bases, the J end by 7 bases, with 10 bases between. The CDR3 nucleotides read TGTGCCAGCAGTTTCCAGGGGTTTGAAGCTTTCTTT. This encodes CASSFQGFEAFF.

This rearrangement joins TRBV29-1 to TRBJ2-3, with 8 positions matching TRBD2. Trimming cost V 5 bases and J 5 bases; bases outside gene matches: 9. Germline CDR1 is SQVTM and CDR2 is ANQGSEA. The CDR3 has 14 amino acids. The CDR3, as DNA: TGCAGCGTTCACGGACTAGCTAGTGGAGATACGCAGTATTTT. It encodes CSVHGLASGDTQYF.

This chain uses TRBV27 with TRBJ1-3, with 10 bases that match TRBD1. The length of the CDR3 is 18 residues. The germline V gene encodes CDR1 MNHEY and CDR2 SMNVEV (reference sequence). With 0 bases clipped from V and 2 bases from J, the junction kept 7 bases outside the gene matches. The CDR3 reads CASSLSRAGTGAGNTIYF. CDR3 coding DNA: TGTGCCAGCAGTTTATCGAGAGCCGGGACAGGGGCTGGAAACACCATATATTTT.

The rearrangement joins TRBV24-1 to TRBJ1-2; no clear D. CDR1 and CDR2 (germline): KGHDR, SFDVKD. The CDR3 extends over 14 amino acids. The ends were cut back, 4 bases at V and 1 base at J, with 9 bases in the middle. The CDR3 region is CATSDPLYNYGYTF. The CDR3 coding sequence is TGTGCCACCAGTGACCCCCTATATAACTATGGCTACACCTTC.

V and J are TRBV5-4 and TRBJ1-2; TRBD1 aligns across 8 bases. The trim removed 4 bases at V and 8 bases at J, leaving 10 bases unmatched. CDR1 is SGHNT and CDR2 is YYREEE in the germline V gene (reference sequence). The CDR3 is made up of 14 amino acids. The CDR3 loop reads CASSPPDRAGGYTF. The CDR3 region has the DNA TGTGCCAGCAGCCCCCCGGACAGGGCTGGGGGCTACACCTTC.

The chain links TRBV24-1 to TRBJ2-1; tentatively, D is TRBD2 (6 bases). V lost 3 bases, J lost 7 bases, and 12 bases lay in between. CDR3 length: 14 amino acids. CDR1 and CDR2 (germline): KGHDR, SFDVKD. CDR3 bases: TGTGCCACCAGTGATCTCCCTGGACTAAATGAGCAGTTCTTC. Protein: CATSDLPGLNEQFF.

This chain links TRBV19 with TRBJ1-5; D might be TRBD1 (5 bases). CDR3 size: 17 residues. Looked up from germline, CDR1 is LNHDA and CDR2 is SQIVND (reference sequence). The ends were cut back, 5 bases at V and 0 bases at J, with 17 bases in the middle. CDR3 residues: CASSYGRAKYSNQPQHF. Written as DNA, the CDR3 is TGTGCCAGTAGTTATGGCAGGGCTAAGTATAGCAATCAGCCCCAGCATTTT.

The chain uses TRBV30 and TRBJ1-5; D remains unclear. CDR1 and CDR2 from the germline V gene are GTSNPN and SVGIG (reference sequence). The CDR3 has 14 residues. V lost 8 bases and J 6 bases, leaving 20 bases between the germline ends. This chain's CDR3 is CALDSGVWGQPQHF. CDR3 DNA: TGTGCCCTCGACTCGGGAGTCTGGGGTCAGCCCCAGCATTTT.

The V and J genes are TRBV23-1 and TRBJ2-3, with D maybe TRBD2 (6 bases). TRBV23-1 carries the ORF label, with uncertain function. V lost 8 bases and J 2 bases, leaving 14 bases between the germline ends. The CDR3 length is 14 residues. CDR3 DNA: TGCGCCAGCTTCCCGGGACTGCTCACAGATACGCAGTATTTT. Residues: CASFPGLLTDTQYF.

The J gene is TRBJ2-7, the V gene TRBV3-1 (or the pseudogene TRBV3-2); tentatively, D is TRBD2 (5 bases). CDR3 length: 15 amino acids. Trimming removed 4 bases at V and 2 bases at J, with 15 bases between. Per the germline V gene, CDR1 is LGHDT and CDR2 is YNNKEL (reference sequence). In nucleotides, the CDR3 is TGTGCCAGCAGCCCGATCTTGAGCGGCGCCTACGAGCAGTACTTC. Its translation: CASSPILSGAYEQYF.

The sample holds one count of this clone. This rearrangement joins TRBV9 to TRBJ2-5; D ambiguous. This CDR3 contains 14 residues. Germline CDR1 reads SGDLS; CDR2 reads YYNGEE. V was shortened by 4 bases and J by 2 bases, with 12 bases between the two germline ends. The CDR3 loop reads CASSPRLDQETQYF. CDR3 nucleotides: TGTGCCAGCAGCCCCCGACTGGATCAAGAGACCCAGTACTTC.

This clone was counted a few times. The gene calls are TRBV30 and TRBJ2-2, with D possibly matching TRBD1 (5 bases). Trimming cost V 2 bases and J 6 bases, with 10 bases left between them. From germline, CDR1 is GTSNPN and CDR2 SVGIG (reference sequence). The CDR3 is made up of 13 amino acids. The CDR3 loop reads CAWSSGLAGELFF. The CDR3 DNA reads TGTGCCTGGAGTTCAGGGTTGGCCGGGGAGCTGTTTTTT. Full variable domain (rest looked up from reference TRBV30 and TRBJ2-2): SQTIHQWPATLVQPVGSPLSLECTVEGTSNPNLYWYRQAAGRGLQLLFYSVGIGQISSEVPQNLSASRPQDRQFILSSKKLLLSDSGFYLCAWSSGLAGELFFGEGSRLTVL.

The chain is built from TRBV15 and TRBJ1-5, with 8 bases lining up with TRBD1. Germline CDR1 and CDR2: LNHNV and YYDKDF (reference sequence). J lost 4 bases, V lost 6 bases, and 8 bases had no gene match. This CDR3 is 15 amino acids long. CDR3 bases: TGTGCCACCAGTCTCTTCACAGGGGGGAATCAGCCCCAGCATTTT. This translates into CATSLFTGGNQPQHF.

This chain connects TRBV6-5 to TRBJ2-7, with D possibly matching TRBD1 (6 bases). V shed 7 bases and J shed 1 base, with 14 bases lying between them. Per the germline V gene, CDR1 is MNHEY and CDR2 is SVGAGI. The CDR3 runs 14 residues. The CDR3 loop is CASKGRTASYEQYF. As DNA, the CDR3 is TGTGCCAGCAAGGGACGGACAGCTTCCTACGAGCAGTACTTC.

V is TRBV19 and J is TRBJ2-2; tentatively, D is TRBD1 (6 bases). Germline V gene data show CDR1 as LNHDA and CDR2 as SQIVND (reference sequence). The CDR3 has 15 amino acids. Trimming cost V 7 bases and J 2 bases, with 14 bases left between them. Here the CDR3 reads CASTQRDTNTGELFF. The DNA for the CDR3 is TGTGCCAGTACCCAAAGGGACACAAACACCGGGGAGCTGTTTTTT.

J is TRBJ1-3 and V is TRBV7-8, with TRBD1 as a possible D gene (5 bases). The germline V and J ends were trimmed by 3 bases and 2 bases, with 14 bases remaining between them. Germline V gene sequence: CDR1 SGHVS, CDR2 FQNEAQ. There are 16 residues in the CDR3. The CDR3 is CASSLASSGPGNTIYF. The CDR3 nucleotides are TGTGCCAGCAGCTTGGCGAGCTCAGGGCCTGGAAACACCATATATTTT.

This clone was seen once. The rearrangement links TRBV7-3 to TRBJ2-7, with D maybe TRBD1 (5 bases). Per the germline V gene, CDR1 is SGHTA and CDR2 is FQGTGA. This CDR3 is 15 amino acids long. Trimming removed 3 bases at V and 3 bases at J, with 15 bases between. In DNA form, the CDR3 reads TGTGCCAGCAGCTTCCAGGGTCCAGGTGGCTACGAGCAGTACTTC. Translating it yields CASSFQGPGGYEQYF. The whole variable domain, remainder taken from reference TRBV7-3 and TRBJ2-7, is GAGVSQTPSNKVTEKGKYVELRCDPISGHTALYWYRQSLGQGPEFLIYFQGTGAADDSGLPNDRFFAVRPEGSVSTLKIQRTERGDSAVYLCASSFQGPGGYEQYFGPGTRLTVT.

This clone was recorded a few times. V and J are TRBV27 and TRBJ2-7, with D perhaps matching TRBD1 (6 bases). The CDR3 is 16 residues long. Germline loops: CDR1 MNHEY, CDR2 SMNVEV (reference sequence). V shed 5 bases and J shed 2 bases, with 19 bases lying between them. In DNA form, the CDR3 reads TGTGCCAGCAGTCTGAAAGCAGGGGACCGAACCTACGAGCAGTACTTC. Translating gives CASSLKAGDRTYEQYF.

The chain is built from TRBV9 and TRBJ1-3, with 11 bases aligning to TRBD1. V lost 4 bases and J lost 4; bases outside the gene matches: 7. The CDR3 runs to 16 residues. Germline V gene sequence: CDR1 SGDLS, CDR2 YYNGEE. The CDR3 DNA reads as TGTGCCAGCAGCTCCCTAGGACAGGGGGCAGGAAACACCATATATTTT. Translated, it gives CASSSLGQGAGNTIYF.

The genes are TRBV28 and TRBJ2-7; 11 bases are shared with TRBD1. Looked up from germline, CDR1 is MDHEN and CDR2 is SYDVKM. This CDR3 is 15 amino acids long. The V and J ends lost 7 bases and 5 bases, in that order; junction bases with no gene match: 10. The CDR3 sequence: CASTDPGQGGDEQYF. CDR3 sequence (DNA): TGTGCCAGCACCGATCCGGGACAGGGGGGGGACGAGCAGTACTTC.

This sequence joins TRBV7-6 and TRBJ2-1; 15 bases are shared with TRBD2. The CDR3 is made up of 16 amino acids. Germline CDR1 and CDR2: SGHVS and FNYEAQ. V was pared by 4 bases and J by 8 bases, with 6 bases of the junction left unmatched. The CDR3 region has the DNA TGTGCCAGCAGCTCGCCCTGGACTAGCGGGGGGGATGAGCAGTTCTTC. This encodes CASSSPWTSGGDEQFF. The variable domain in full, completed from reference TRBV7-6 and TRBJ2-1, reads GAGVSQSPRYKVTKRGQDVALRCDPISGHVSLYWYRQALGQGPEFLTYFNYEAQQDKSGLPNDRFSAERPEGSISTLTIQRTEQRDSAMYRCASSSPWTSGGDEQFFGPGTRLTVL.

This clone was found a few times. The rearrangement uses TRBV10-3 and TRBJ2-7, with TRBD2 matching over 8 bases. The J segment lost 2 bases and the V segment lost 10 bases, leaving 1 base of the junction unmatched. Germline V gene lookup returns CDR1 ENHRY and CDR2 SYGVKD. CDR3 size: 11 residues. The CDR3 nucleotides are TGTGCCACCGGGAGGGCCTACGAGCAGTACTTC. Encoded protein: CATGRAYEQYF.

This clone was seen once. The chain has TRBV9 and TRBJ1-2; 7 bases are shared with TRBD1. Germline V gene lookup returns CDR1 SGDLS and CDR2 YYNGEE. J gave up 5 bases and V 3 bases, and 7 bases lay outside the gene matches. This CDR3 spans 14 amino acids. CDR3 residues: CASSARDSLYGYTF. CDR3 nucleotides: TGTGCCAGCAGCGCACGGGACAGCCTATATGGCTACACCTTC.